This TCR beta chain comes out of a study of blood T cell repertoires in COVID-19. Background on the study: In each case, the material was cDNA or gDNA derived from T cells, B-cell-depleted T cells, or PBMCs.

Original processing methods: How many nucleated cells were present was estimated from reference gene primer amplification. Clones were read by immunoSEQ multiplex PCR, and TCRdb kept only the in-frame ones, dropping some. V, J and clone size derive from that table, while D and trimming were established from the DNA sequence. Seen here are around 250,000 clones, around 93% observed once, and the top ten hold 2.5% to 3%. About this clone: One junction end does not reproduce the germline sequence, and a read error may be involved.

This clonotype was sampled from a man in his forties or fifties who had been exposed to COVID-19. Material: PBMCs or T cells enriched from blood (not recorded which).

The CDR3 DNA sequence: TGTGCTAGCAGCTTTCCCGGACAGGGCGGCGGGGAGCTGTTTTTT. Translated: CASSFPGQGGGELFF. The chain employs TRBV7-7 and TRBJ2-2; 8 bases align to TRBD1. CDR3 size: 15 residues. The germline CDR1 and CDR2 sequences are SSHAT and FNYEAQ (reference sequence).